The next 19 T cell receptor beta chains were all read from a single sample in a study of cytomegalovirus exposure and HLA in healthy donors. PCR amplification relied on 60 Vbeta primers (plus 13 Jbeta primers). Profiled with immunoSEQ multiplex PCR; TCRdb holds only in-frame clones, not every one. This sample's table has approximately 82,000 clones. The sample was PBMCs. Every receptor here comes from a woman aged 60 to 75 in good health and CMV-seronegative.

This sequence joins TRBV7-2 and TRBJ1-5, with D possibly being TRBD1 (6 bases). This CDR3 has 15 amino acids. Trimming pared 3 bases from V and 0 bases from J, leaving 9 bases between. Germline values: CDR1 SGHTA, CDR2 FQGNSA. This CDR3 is CASSLQQGSNQPQHF. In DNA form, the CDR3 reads TGTGCCAGCAGCTTGCAACAGGGTAGCAATCAGCCCCAGCATTTT.

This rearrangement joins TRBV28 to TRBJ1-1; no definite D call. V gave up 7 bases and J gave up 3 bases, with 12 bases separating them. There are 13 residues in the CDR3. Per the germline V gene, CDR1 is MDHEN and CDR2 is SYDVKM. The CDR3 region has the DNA TGTGCCAGCATTAAGCAAACCTACACTGAAGCTTTCTTT. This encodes CASIKQTYTEAFF.

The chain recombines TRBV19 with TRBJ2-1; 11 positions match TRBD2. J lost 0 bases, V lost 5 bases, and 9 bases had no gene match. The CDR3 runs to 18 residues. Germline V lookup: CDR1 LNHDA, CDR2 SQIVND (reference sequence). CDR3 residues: CASSYGLAGGISYNEQFF. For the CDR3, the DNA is TGTGCCAGTAGTTACGGTCTAGCGGGAGGCATCTCCTACAATGAGCAGTTCTTC.

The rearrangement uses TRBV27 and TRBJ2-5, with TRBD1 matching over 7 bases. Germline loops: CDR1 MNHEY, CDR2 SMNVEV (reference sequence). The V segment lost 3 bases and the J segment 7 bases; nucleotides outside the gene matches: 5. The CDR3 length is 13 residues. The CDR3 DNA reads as TGTGCCAGCAGTTTGGAACAGGGGTTGACCCAGTACTTC. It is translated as CASSLEQGLTQYF.

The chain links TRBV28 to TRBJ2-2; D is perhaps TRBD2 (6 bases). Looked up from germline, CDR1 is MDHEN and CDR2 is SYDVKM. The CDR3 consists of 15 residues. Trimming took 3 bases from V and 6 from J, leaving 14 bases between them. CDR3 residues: CASSFPRLGSGELFF. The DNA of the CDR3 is TGTGCCAGCAGTTTCCCGAGACTAGGGTCCGGGGAGCTGTTTTTT.

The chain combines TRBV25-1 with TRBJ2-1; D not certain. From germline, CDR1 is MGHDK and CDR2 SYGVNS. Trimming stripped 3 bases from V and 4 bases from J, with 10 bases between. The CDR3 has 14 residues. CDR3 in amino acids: CASSDHTLYNEQFF. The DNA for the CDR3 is TGTGCCAGCAGTGACCATACTCTATACAATGAGCAGTTCTTC.

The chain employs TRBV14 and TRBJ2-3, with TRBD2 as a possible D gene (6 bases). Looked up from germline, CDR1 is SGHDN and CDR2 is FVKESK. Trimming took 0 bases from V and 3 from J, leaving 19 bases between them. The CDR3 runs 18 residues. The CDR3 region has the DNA TGTGCCAGCAGCCAAGAGTTGGGCGGGATAGGTCGAACAGATACGCAGTATTTT. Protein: CASSQELGGIGRTDTQYF.

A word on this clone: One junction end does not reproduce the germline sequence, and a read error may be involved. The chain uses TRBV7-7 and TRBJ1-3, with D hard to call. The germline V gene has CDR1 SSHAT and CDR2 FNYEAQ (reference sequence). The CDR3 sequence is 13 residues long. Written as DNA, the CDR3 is TGTGCTAGCAGCTTAGCCCAGGGAAACACCATATATTTT. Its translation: CASSLAQGNTIYF.

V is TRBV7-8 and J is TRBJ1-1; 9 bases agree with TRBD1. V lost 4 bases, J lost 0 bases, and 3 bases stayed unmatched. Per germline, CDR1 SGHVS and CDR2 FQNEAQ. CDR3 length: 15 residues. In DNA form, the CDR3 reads TGTGCCAGCAGCTCACGGACAGGGGTGAACACTGAAGCTTTCTTT. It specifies CASSSRTGVNTEAFF.

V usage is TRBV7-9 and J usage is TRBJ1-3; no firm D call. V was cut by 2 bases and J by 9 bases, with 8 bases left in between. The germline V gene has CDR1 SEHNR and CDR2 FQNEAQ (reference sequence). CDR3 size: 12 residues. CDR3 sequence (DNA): TGTGCCAGCAGCTTAACAGATAGCACCATATATTTT. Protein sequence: CASSLTDSTIYF.

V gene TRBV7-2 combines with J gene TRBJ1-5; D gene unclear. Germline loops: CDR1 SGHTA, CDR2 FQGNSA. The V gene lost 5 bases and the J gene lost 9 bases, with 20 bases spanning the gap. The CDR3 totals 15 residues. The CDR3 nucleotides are TGTGCCAGCAGCCCGTCCCCTGGTGCAGGCGCGCCCCAGCATTTT. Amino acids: CASSPSPGAGAPQHF.

The CDR3 sequence is CATGDQGGYGYTF. CDR3 in DNA: TGCGCCACCGGAGACCAGGGAGGCTATGGCTACACCTTC. J is TRBJ1-2 and V is TRBV5-1; TRBD1 might be the D (5 bases). The germline V gene has CDR1 SGHRS and CDR2 YFSETQ. V gave up 9 bases and J gave up 4 bases, with 16 bases separating them. This CDR3 region has 13 residues.

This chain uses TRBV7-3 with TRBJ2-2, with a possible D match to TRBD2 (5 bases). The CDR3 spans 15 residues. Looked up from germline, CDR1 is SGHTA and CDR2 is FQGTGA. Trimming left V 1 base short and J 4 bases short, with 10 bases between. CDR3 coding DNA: TGTGCCAGCAGCTTAAACCAGCGGACCACCGGGGAGCTGTTTTTT. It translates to CASSLNQRTTGELFF. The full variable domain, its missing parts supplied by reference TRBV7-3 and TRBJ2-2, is GAGVSQTPSNKVTEKGKYVELRCDPISGHTALYWYRQSLGQGPEFLIYFQGTGAADDSGLPNDRFFAVRPEGSVSTLKIQRTERGDSAVYLCASSLNQRTTGELFFGEGSRLTVL.

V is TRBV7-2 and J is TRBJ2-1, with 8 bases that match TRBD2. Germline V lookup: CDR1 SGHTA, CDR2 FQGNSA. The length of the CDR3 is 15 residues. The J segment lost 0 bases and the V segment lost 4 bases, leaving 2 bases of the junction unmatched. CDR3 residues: CASSSRGGSYNEQFF. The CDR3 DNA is TGTGCCAGCAGCTCCCGGGGGGGCTCCTACAATGAGCAGTTCTTC. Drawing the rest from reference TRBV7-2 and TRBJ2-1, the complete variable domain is GAGVSQSPSNKVTEKGKDVELRCDPISGHTALYWYRQSLGQGLEFLIYFQGNSAPDKSGLPSDRFSAERTGGSVSTLTIQRTQQEDSAVYLCASSSRGGSYNEQFFGPGTRLTVL.

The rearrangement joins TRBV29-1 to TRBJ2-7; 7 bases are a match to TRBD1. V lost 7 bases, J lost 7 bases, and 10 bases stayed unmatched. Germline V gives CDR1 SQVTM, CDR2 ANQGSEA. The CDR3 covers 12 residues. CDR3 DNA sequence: TGCAGCGGCCAGAAGACAGGGCGTGAGCAGTACTTC. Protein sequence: CSGQKTGREQYF.

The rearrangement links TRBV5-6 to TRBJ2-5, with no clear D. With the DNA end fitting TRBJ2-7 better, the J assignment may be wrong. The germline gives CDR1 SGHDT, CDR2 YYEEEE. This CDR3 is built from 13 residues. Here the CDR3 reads CASSLGSSYEQYF. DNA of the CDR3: TGTGCCAGCAGCTTGGGTAGCTCCTACGAGCAGTACTTC.

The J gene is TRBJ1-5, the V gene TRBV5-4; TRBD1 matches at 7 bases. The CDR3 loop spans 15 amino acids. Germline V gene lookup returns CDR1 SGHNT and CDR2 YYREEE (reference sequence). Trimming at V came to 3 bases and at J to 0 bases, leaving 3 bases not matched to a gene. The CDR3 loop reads CASSSGGNSNQPQHF. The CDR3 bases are TGTGCCAGCAGCTCAGGGGGGAATAGCAATCAGCCCCAGCATTTT.

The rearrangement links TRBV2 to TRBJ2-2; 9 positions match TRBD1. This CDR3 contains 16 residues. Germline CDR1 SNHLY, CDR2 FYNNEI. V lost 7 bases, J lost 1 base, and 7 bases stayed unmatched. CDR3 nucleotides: TGTGCCAGCACTTGGGACAGGGTTAAGAACACCGGGGAGCTGTTTTTT. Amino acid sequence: CASTWDRVKNTGELFF.

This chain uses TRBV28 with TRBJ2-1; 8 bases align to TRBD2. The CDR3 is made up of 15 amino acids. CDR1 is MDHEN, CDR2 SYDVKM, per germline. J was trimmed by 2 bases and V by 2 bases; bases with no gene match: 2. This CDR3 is CASSLTGRAYNEQFF. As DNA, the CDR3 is TGTGCCAGCAGTTTAACCGGGAGGGCCTACAATGAGCAGTTCTTC. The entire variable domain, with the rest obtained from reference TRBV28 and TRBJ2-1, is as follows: DVKVTQSSRYLVKRTGEKVFLECVQDMDHENMFWYRQDPGLGLRLIYFSYDVKMKEKGDIPEGYSVSREKKERFSLILESASTNQTSMYLCASSLTGRAYNEQFFGPGTRLTVL.